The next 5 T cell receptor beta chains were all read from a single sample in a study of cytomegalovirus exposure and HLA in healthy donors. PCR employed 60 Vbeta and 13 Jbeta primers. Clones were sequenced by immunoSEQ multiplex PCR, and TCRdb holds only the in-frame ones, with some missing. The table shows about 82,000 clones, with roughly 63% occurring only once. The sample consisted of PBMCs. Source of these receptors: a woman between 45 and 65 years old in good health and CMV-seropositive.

DNA for the CDR3: TGTGCCAGCAGCCTTAGCGGGGGGGCCGGTAATGAGCAGTTCTTC. It is translated as CASSLSGGAGNEQFF. The chain joins TRBV7-9 to TRBJ2-1; 11 bases are shared with TRBD2. Germline V CDR1 and CDR2: SEHNR, FQNEAQ (reference sequence). Trimming took 5 bases from V and 7 from J; bases not matched to a gene: 7. The CDR3 spans 15 residues.

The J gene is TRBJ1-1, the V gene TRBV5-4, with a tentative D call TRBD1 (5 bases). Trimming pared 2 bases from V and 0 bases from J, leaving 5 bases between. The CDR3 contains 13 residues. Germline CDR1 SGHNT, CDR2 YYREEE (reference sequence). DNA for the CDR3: TGTGCCAGCAGCTTAGGGGTGAACACTGAAGCTTTCTTT. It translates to CASSLGVNTEAFF. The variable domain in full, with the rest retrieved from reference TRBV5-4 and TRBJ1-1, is ETGVTQSPTHLIKTRGQQVTLRCSSQSGHNTVSWYQQALGQGPQFIFQYYREEENGRGNFPPRFSGLQFPNYSSELNVNALELDDSALYLCASSLGVNTEAFFGQGTRLTVV.

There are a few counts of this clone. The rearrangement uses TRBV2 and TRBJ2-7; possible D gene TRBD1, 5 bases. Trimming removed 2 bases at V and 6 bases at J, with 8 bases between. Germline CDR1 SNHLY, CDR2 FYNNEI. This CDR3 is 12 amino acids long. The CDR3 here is CASSERGGEQYF. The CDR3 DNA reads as TGTGCCAGCAGTGAAAGGGGTGGCGAGCAGTACTTC.

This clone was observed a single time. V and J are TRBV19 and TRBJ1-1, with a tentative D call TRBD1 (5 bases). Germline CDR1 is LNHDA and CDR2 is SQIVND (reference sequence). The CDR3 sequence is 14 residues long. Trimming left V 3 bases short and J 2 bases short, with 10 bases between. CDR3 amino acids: CASSISGYNTEAFF. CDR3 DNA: TGTGCCAGTAGTATCTCAGGGTATAACACTGAAGCTTTCTTT.

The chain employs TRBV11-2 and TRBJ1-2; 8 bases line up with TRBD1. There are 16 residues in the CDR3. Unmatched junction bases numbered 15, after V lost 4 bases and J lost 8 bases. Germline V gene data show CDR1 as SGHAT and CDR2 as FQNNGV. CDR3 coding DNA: TGTGCCAGCAGCTCCGGGACAGGATTTACTAAAGGGGGCTACACCTTC. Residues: CASSSGTGFTKGGYTF. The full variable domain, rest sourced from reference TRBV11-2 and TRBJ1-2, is EAGVAQSPRYKIIEKRQSVAFWCNPISGHATLYWYQQILGQGPKLLIQFQNNGVVDDSQLPKDRFSAERLKGVDSTLKIQPAKLEDSAVYLCASSSGTGFTKGGYTFGSGTRLTVV.